This T cell receptor (beta chain) stems from a study of cytomegalovirus exposure and HLA in healthy donors. Study findings and constraints: By HLA locus, TCR association rates varied in a later analysis, with DRB1 showing the most and HLA-C the fewest. Information on immune exposure was restricted to one variable (CMV serostatus).

Trimming cost V 7 bases and J 1 base; bases outside gene matches: 9. CDR1 is LNHDA, CDR2 SQIVND, per germline (reference sequence). The CDR3 spans 16 residues. To note about this clone: Its specificity is unknown.

Primers: 60 Vbeta forward and 13 Jbeta reverse. Some clones are missing from TCRdb's copy, which holds only in-frame ones; the method was immunoSEQ multiplex PCR. The data show under 150,000 clones, approximately 10% seen once. This receptor was taken from a woman aged 35 to 49 in good health and CMV-seropositive. The rearrangement links TRBV19 to TRBJ2-3, with 9 positions matching TRBD2. Sequenced material: PBMCs. The CDR3 nucleotides are TGTGCCAGTAACTTCTTGGGCGGGGGGGGCACAGATACGCAGTATTTT. Encoded protein: CASNFLGGGGTDTQYF.